The entry below describes one TCR beta chain. The antigen this receptor binds is unknown. No qualities accompany the bases; no much larger clone lies one base away. For the CD8 naive samples, CD45RO-negative cells were positively selected for CCR7, yielding a CD45RA+CCR7+ population from which TemRA cells were excluded. Donors were healthy HIV-negative adults with no recently reported acute infections or vaccinations. Only Caucasian adults living in Nashville, Tennessee, USA were represented among the donors. Blood was obtained by leukapheresis, after which PBMCs were separated by Ficoll-Histopaque density gradient centrifugation and cryopreserved in liquid nitrogen vapor phase. Analytical flow cytometry was used to check the purity and quantity of each magnetically sorted T cell population. From each sorted fraction, genomic DNA was isolated and quantified by UV absorbance on a Nanodrop 2000c. The data were taken from a study of shared clonotypes between healthy human individuals (dated by TCRdb to 2020 to 2022). For the wider study: A couple of women and three men aged 18 to 49 years were included in the cohort. Per donor, three plates each were used for CD4 naive and CD4 memory, two for CD8 naive, and one for CD8 memory. Blood TCR repertoires of about five healthy adults were deeply sequenced to estimate repertoire size and the extent of clonotype sharing between individuals. Libraries were prepared and TCR repertoires were sequenced by different laboratories using diverse techniques, in order to increase sequencing depth and limit assay-specific biases. Each donor's leukapheresis produced roughly between roughly 0.9 and 9 billion PBMCs.

There are 17 amino acids in the CDR3, from cysteine to phenylalanine inclusive. This entry keeps only the CDR3 DNA: 51 bases, framed from base 1. The germline V gene supplies CDR1 MNHNS and CDR2 SASEGT. At the junction V is shortened by 4 bases and J by 0 bases, with 15 bases in between. On the study overall, not on this receptor specifically: Sampling was restricted to blood, and TCR repertoires in tissues likely differ from the TCR repertoires found in blood. Estimated clonotype richness was generally larger for naive than for memory subsets. Based on pairwise subsampling, the degree of clonotype sharing among donors was expected to be affected by sequencing depth. Approximately 5% of naive CD4, 3% to 3.5% of naive CD8, about 2.1% of memory CD4, and approximately 0.39% of memory CD8 clonotypes were shared across four donors. Even with the large sequencing depth, rarefaction of the sorted-subset datasets indicated that sequencing was incomplete. The small number of donors limited the genetic and exposure-history diversity represented. Compared with non-shared clonotypes, the clonotypes found in all four sorted-subset donors had higher generation probabilities.

Using the deep immunoSEQ assay, multiplex PCR amplified TCR CDR3 regions from genomic DNA. For each cell subset, the extracted genomic DNA was distributed evenly across all wells of several immunoSEQ 96-well plates, and each plate served as one replicate. Each replicate PCR for sorted subsets received around 200 ng genomic DNA, equal to tens of thousands of T cell genomes. Purified libraries were quantified with a Qubit 3.0 fluorometer, sized on a Bioanalyzer 2100, and re-quantified with the KAPA Library Quantification kit. Every immunoSEQ 96-well plate was sequenced on a separate single-read 150-cycle Illumina NextSeq 550 flow cell. The paper's processing steps were these. Because the immunoSEQ output held only junctional sequences and lacked quality scores, the filtering could not match the filtering applied to full-length reads. To assign V/J genes and CDR3, sequences were annotated against IMGT germline references using PyIR, a Python wrapper for IgBLAST v1.9. Reads with weak V/J assignments (E-value above 1e-6), missing CDR3, stop codons, out-of-frame junctions, or ambiguous translated residues were removed. V3J clonotypes were defined as sequences sharing the same inferred V gene, J gene, and CDR3 amino acid sequence. The percentage overlap between two repertoires was calculated by dividing the number of shared unique clonotypes by the size of the smaller repertoire. Richness of each repertoire was evaluated using RTK rarefaction, the Chao1 estimator, and Recon v2.1 estimates of unobserved clonotypes. OLGA was used to compute generation probabilities for all TCRbeta clonotypes that the gDNA method yielded from a few donors. The table comes from immuneACCESS by way of TCRdb, which keeps in-frame sequences with V and J called. Part of the clones is missing from these tables; in studies checked, under half for an unresolved V gene and the rest for unknown reasons. V and J calls and clone size are copied from that table; D and trimming were computed from the DNA. Across this sample there are around 2.1 million clones, with more than 85% seen only once. 1.5% to 2% of the sample belongs to the ten largest clones.

The specimen was naive CD8+ T cells from PBMCs. The cell subset or site label on this specimen signifies: CD45RA+CCR7+. Recombination connected TRBV6-1 to TRBJ2-2, with the D segment identity uncertain. The origin of this receptor is a man between 18 and 35 years old in good health. Some clones in this sample may be carry-over from other donors' samples. In nucleotide form, the sequence is TGTGCCAGCAGTGGGGTGCTGATAGACGCGAACACCGGGGAGCTGTTTTTT. It specifies CASSGVLIDANTGELFF.